Following are 19 T cell receptor beta chains from one sample sequenced in a study of graft-versus-host responses after intestinal transplantation. Sequenced by immunoSEQ multiplex PCR; TCRdb stores in-frame clones only, minus some. The sample has 85,000 to 100,000 clones; approximately 90% are singletons. These receptors' targets are unknown. The sequencing here drew on unstimulated CD4+ T cells sorted from spleen or lymph node cells, taken before transplant. The receptors were gathered from a human donor who was the organ donor for an intestinal transplant.

The CDR3 DNA follows: TGTGCCAGCACGGTTTCGGAGGGGATCACAGATACGCAGTATTTT. The encoded protein is CASTVSEGITDTQYF. The chain links TRBV6-1 to TRBJ2-3; perhaps TRBD2 as D (6 bases). Germline V gene sequence: CDR1 MNHNS, CDR2 SASEGT. V was shortened by 7 bases and J by 2 bases, with 16 bases between the two germline ends. The CDR3 contains 15 residues.

The chain links TRBV6-5 to TRBJ2-1; D is perhaps TRBD2 (5 bases). Per the germline V gene, CDR1 is MNHEY and CDR2 is SVGAGI. The CDR3 contains 16 residues. Trimming pared 4 bases from V and 1 base from J, leaving 14 bases between. The CDR3 sequence is CASSFSRRSSYNEQFF. The CDR3 nucleotides read TGTGCCAGCAGTTTTAGCCGGAGGAGTTCCTACAATGAGCAGTTCTTC.

This clone has just one count. J is TRBJ2-1 and V is TRBV19, with TRBD2 matching 8 bases. V lost 0 bases to trimming and J lost 13 bases; unmatched junction nucleotides: 5. The CDR3 has 13 amino acids. In germline, CDR1 is LNHDA, CDR2 SQIVND (reference sequence). The CDR3 coding sequence is TGTGCCAGTAGTATAGATCTCAGCGGGAGTCAGTTCTTC. This gives the protein CASSIDLSGSQFF.

The rearrangement joins TRBV6-5 to TRBJ2-7, with D possibly TRBD1 on 5 matching bases. Trimming shortened V by 2 bases and J by 3 bases, and 8 bases separated the two germline ends. CDR1 and CDR2 from the germline V gene are MNHEY and SVGAGI. CDR3 size: 13 residues. CDR3 region: CASSYQGLYEQYF. CDR3 DNA: TGTGCCAGCAGTTACCAGGGTCTCTACGAGCAGTACTTC.

The chain uses TRBV4-2 and TRBJ2-5; the match to TRBD1 covers 7 bases. Germline trimming cut 0 bases from V and 4 bases from J; bases unmatched to any gene: 2. CDR1 LGHNA and CDR2 YNFKEQ come from the germline V gene. CDR3 size: 14 residues. The CDR3 loop reads CASSQDRTGETQYF. The CDR3 DNA is TGTGCCAGCAGCCAAGATAGGACAGGAGAGACCCAGTACTTC.

The gene calls are TRBV7-2 and TRBJ2-2, with 8 bases that match TRBD2. V shed 5 bases, J shed 5 bases, and the junction held 10 bases outside the gene matches. Germline CDR1 reads SGHTA; CDR2 reads FQGNSA. The CDR3 consists of 16 residues. The CDR3 sequence: CASSRGTSYLTGELFF. CDR3 DNA: TGTGCCAGCAGCCGCGGGACTAGTTATTTGACCGGGGAGCTGTTTTTT.

This chain connects TRBV6-4 to TRBJ1-5; a possible D gene is TRBD1 (5 bases). Germline-derived CDR1 and CDR2 are MRHNA and SNTAGT. V lost 6 bases and J 10 bases, leaving 16 bases between the germline ends. The CDR3 is 13 residues long. The chain's CDR3 is CASSLTQGGPQHF. CDR3 coding DNA: TGTGCCAGCAGCCTAACCCAGGGCGGTCCCCAGCATTTT.

Of note for this clone: A junction boundary mismatches the germline segment, possibly from a read error. V is TRBV6-1 and J is TRBJ2-3, with a possible D match to TRBD2 (6 bases). The CDR3 contains 14 residues. Germline CDR1 MNHNS, CDR2 SASEGT. The CDR3 loop reads CASSEARPEQREAF. CDR3 nucleotide sequence: TGTGCCAGCAGTGAAGCGCGACCGGAGCAAAGGGAGGCTTTT.

The chain is built from TRBV5-1 and TRBJ1-1, with 7 bases that match TRBD1. J gave up 1 base and V 5 bases, and 8 bases lay outside the gene matches. The CDR3 contains 15 residues. The germline CDR1 and CDR2 sequences are SGHRS and YFSETQ. CDR3 in amino acids: CASRPPGQSNTEAFF. CDR3 bases: TGCGCCAGCAGGCCTCCGGGACAGTCGAACACTGAAGCTTTCTTT.

The chain links TRBV9 to TRBJ1-1; TRBD1 agrees at 8 bases. This CDR3 is built from 14 residues. The V segment lost 4 bases and the J segment 4 bases; nucleotides outside the gene matches: 6. Germline V CDR1 and CDR2: SGDLS, YYNGEE. The CDR3 reads CASSPRQGITEAFF. The DNA of the CDR3 is TGTGCCAGCAGCCCGCGACAGGGGATCACTGAAGCTTTCTTT.

The gene calls are TRBV5-1 and TRBJ1-6; a weak D match, TRBD1 (6 bases). The germline V and J ends were trimmed by 4 bases and 6 bases, with 14 bases remaining between them. CDR1 is SGHRS, CDR2 YFSETQ, per germline. The CDR3 totals 15 residues. The CDR3 nucleotides read TGCGCCAGCAGCCTATCACAGGGAGTTAATTCACCCCTCCACTTT. This encodes CASSLSQGVNSPLHF.

The chain has TRBV6-4 and TRBJ2-2, with unresolved D. The germline V gene encodes CDR1 MRHNA and CDR2 SNTAGT. This CDR3 is built from 13 residues. Between the trimmed V and J ends, which lost 4 bases and 7 bases, there was a span of 10 bases. The CDR3 sequence is CASSALRGGELFF. The CDR3 bases are TGTGCCAGCAGTGCTCTGCGAGGCGGGGAGCTGTTTTTT.

The CDR3 region has the DNA TGCGCCAGCAGCTTTACCAAAACTAGCGGGGGGGCCTCTGCCGATGAGCAGTTCTTC. It yields the protein CASSFTKTSGGASADEQFF. J is TRBJ2-1 and V is TRBV5-1, with 13 nucleotides matching TRBD2. This CDR3 has 19 amino acids. J was trimmed by 8 bases and V by 2 bases; bases with no gene match: 16. In germline, CDR1 is SGHRS, CDR2 YFSETQ.

In this sample, this clone turned up a few times. The gene calls are TRBV6-6 and TRBJ2-7, with unresolved D. Germline-derived CDR1 and CDR2 are MNHNY and SVGAGI (reference sequence). This CDR3 contains 12 residues. The V end lost 6 bases, the J end lost 5 bases, and 11 bases lay between the germline ends. DNA for the CDR3: TGTGCCAGCAGCCCTATGATGGACGAGCAGTACTTC. It codes for CASSPMMDEQYF.

This clone came up once. The chain carries TRBV18 and TRBJ2-2, with TRBD2 identical over 7 bases. Germline CDR1 is KGHSH and CDR2 is LQKENI. Trimming removed 3 bases from V and 1 base from J; junction bases left unmatched: 5. The CDR3 consists of 16 residues. CDR3 bases: TGTGCCAGCTCACCCGAACTAGCGTTGAACACCGGGGAGCTGTTTTTT. It is translated as CASSPELALNTGELFF.

V gene TRBV29-1 combines with J gene TRBJ1-1, with D tentatively TRBD1 (5 bases). The V gene lost 7 bases and the J gene lost 8 bases, with 20 bases spanning the gap. The CDR3 is 13 residues long. Germline loops: CDR1 SQVTM, CDR2 ANQGSEA. The CDR3 region has the DNA TGCAGCGGTGGGGCCTCCTTGTCTCCCGAAGCTTTCTTT. As protein: CSGGASLSPEAFF.

The CDR3 DNA is TGTGCCAGCAGCCGGAACAGGGCTTCTAGACATGGCTACACCTTC. Amino acids: CASSRNRASRHGYTF. The genes are TRBV4-2 and TRBJ1-2; weak D call: TRBD1 (6 bases). The V gene lost 4 bases and the J gene lost 6 bases, with 18 bases spanning the gap. CDR3 length: 15 residues. Germline lookup yields CDR1 LGHNA and CDR2 YNFKEQ.

This rearrangement joins TRBV30 to TRBJ2-3; TRBD2 might be the D (6 bases). Germline V gives CDR1 GTSNPN, CDR2 SVGIG (reference sequence). The V end lost 5 bases, the J end lost 1 base, and 13 bases lay between the germline ends. CDR3 length equals 14 residues. The CDR3 here is CAWDGRGGTDTQYF. The CDR3 DNA sequence: TGTGCCTGGGATGGGCGGGGCGGCACAGATACGCAGTATTTT.

The CDR3 nucleotides are TGCAGCGTTGGGCCCCTAGCAACAGAGACCCAGTACTTC. This sequence encodes CSVGPLATETQYF. The chain links TRBV29-1 to TRBJ2-5, with TRBD2 as a possible D gene (5 bases). Germline V CDR1 and CDR2: SQVTM, ANQGSEA. Trimming cost V 4 bases and J 4 bases, with 13 bases left between them. CDR3 length: 13 residues.